The next 23 T cell receptor beta chains were all read from a single sample in a study of human T cells and chemical hapten exposure. MiXCR, applied by TCRdb to the RACE reads, yields one record per CDR3 protein. The sample lists around 120,000 distinct CDR3 sequences, roughly 14% occurring once. Time point reported: pre-sensitization, week 0. Treatment meaning: therapeutic diphenylcyclopropenone sensitization with weekly scalp DPC. This specimen was whole blood, taken in connection with sensitization to the hapten diphenylcyclopropenone (DPC). The receptors originated from a woman between 18 and 30 years old with alopecia areata. Some clones in this sample may be carry-over from other donors' samples.

This clonotype was recorded a few times. This rearrangement joins TRBV10-3 to TRBJ1-2; no clear D gene. Between the trimmed V and J ends, which lost 0 bases and 6 bases, there was a span of 8 bases. CDR1 is ENHRY, CDR2 SYGVKD, per germline. The CDR3 has 13 residues. This CDR3 is CAISESGVDGYTF. The DNA of the CDR3 is TGTGCCATCAGTGAGTCCGGGGTTGATGGCTACACCTTC.

V gene TRBV7-2 combines with J gene TRBJ2-2; no reliable D call. This CDR3 is 13 amino acids long. Germline CDR1 is SGHTA and CDR2 is FQGNSA. V was clipped by 2 bases and J by 7 bases, with 8 bases between them. CDR3 DNA sequence: TGTGCCAGCAGCTTAAGTCAACTCGGGGAGCTGTTTTTT. Its translation is CASSLSQLGELFF.

As DNA, the CDR3 is TGTGCCATCACCCCCGACTTGTCCTACAATGAGCAGTTCTTC. Protein: CAITPDLSYNEQFF. The chain recombines TRBV10-3 with TRBJ2-1; D gene ambiguous. CDR1 and CDR2 (germline): ENHRY, SYGVKD. V was clipped by 7 bases and J by 1 base, with 11 bases between them. The CDR3 totals 14 residues.

The chain uses TRBV11-2 and TRBJ2-1, with 10 positions matching TRBD2. Trimming removed 4 bases from V and 4 bases from J; junction bases left unmatched: 4. Germline CDR1 reads SGHAT; CDR2 reads FQNNGV. There are 15 residues in the CDR3. CDR3 region: CASSSGTSVYNEQFF. The CDR3 DNA reads TGTGCCAGCAGCTCCGGGACTAGCGTTTACAATGAGCAGTTCTTC.

V gene TRBV9 combines with J gene TRBJ2-6; tentatively, D is TRBD2 (6 bases). Per germline, CDR1 SGDLS and CDR2 YYNGEE. V was shortened by 2 bases and J by 0 bases, with 12 bases between the two germline ends. CDR3 length equals 17 residues. The CDR3 nucleotides are TGTGCCAGCAGCGTGGATATCGGGGGCTCTGGGGCCAACGTCCTGACTTTC. It codes for CASSVDIGGSGANVLTF.

This clonotype has only a few counts. J is TRBJ1-2 and V is TRBV20-1, with TRBD1 identical over 9 bases. After removal of 5 bases from V and 8 bases from J, the junction contained 6 bases not matched to a gene. The CDR3 has 12 amino acids. Germline CDR1 DFQATT, CDR2 SNEGSKA (reference sequence). In nucleotides, the CDR3 is TGCAGTGCTGCGGGACAGGGATACGGCTACACCTTC. Its protein is CSAAGQGYGYTF.

This clonotype was detected ten times or more. The V gene is TRBV9, the J gene TRBJ1-1, with D perhaps TRBD1 (6 bases). This CDR3 comprises 13 residues. In germline, CDR1 is SGDLS, CDR2 YYNGEE. Trimming took 6 bases from V and 1 from J, leaving 10 bases between them. In nucleotides, the CDR3 is TGTGCCAGCACACGGGGGGCGAACACTGAAGCTTTCTTT. Amino acid sequence: CASTRGANTEAFF.

The rearrangement joins TRBV19 to TRBJ1-6; D may be TRBD1 (5 bases). Germline V gives CDR1 LNHDA, CDR2 SQIVND (reference sequence). The ends were cut back, 0 bases at V and 7 bases at J, with 19 bases in the middle. The CDR3 totals 18 residues. Here the CDR3 reads CASSIDLNRFLLNSPLHF. CDR3 coding DNA: TGTGCCAGTAGTATAGATCTTAACAGGTTTCTGCTGAATTCACCCCTCCACTTT. Full variable domain (missing parts from reference TRBV19 and TRBJ1-6): DGGITQSPKYLFRKEGQNVTLSCEQNLNHDAMYWYRQDPGQGLRLIYYSQIVNDFQKGDIAEGYSVSREKKESFPLTVTSAQKNPTAFYLCASSIDLNRFLLNSPLHFGNGTRLTVT.

This clonotype was counted a few times. The gene calls are TRBV11-3 and TRBJ2-5; 8 positions match TRBD1. J gave up 5 bases and V 1 base, and 6 bases lay outside the gene matches. Germline V gene sequence: CDR1 SGHNT, CDR2 YENEEA. The CDR3 is made up of 15 amino acids. The CDR3 bases are TGTGCCAGCAGCTTAGGGAAGCAGGGGGCTGAGACCCAGTACTTC. Its protein product is CASSLGKQGAETQYF.

This chain uses TRBV28 with TRBJ2-1; 8 bases align to TRBD1. The germline CDR1 and CDR2 sequences are MDHEN and SYDVKM. The CDR3 spans 16 residues. The ends lost 10 bases at V and 8 bases at J; junction bases unmatched: 19. The CDR3 protein is CATGLSGQGKYDEQFF. The DNA of the CDR3 is TGTGCCACCGGATTATCAGGACAGGGAAAGTACGATGAGCAGTTCTTC.

The CDR3 sequence is CASSQRQGRSSGNTIYF. The CDR3 DNA follows: TGTGCCAGCAGTCAGAGACAGGGGAGGTCATCCGGAAACACCATATATTTT. The chain has TRBV6-1 and TRBJ1-3; 8 bases match TRBD1. Germline CDR1 and CDR2: MNHNS and SASEGT. The CDR3 length is 17 residues. V was clipped by 5 bases and J by 4 bases; unmatched bases: 13.

This clonotype was counted only a few times. The chain uses TRBV9 and TRBJ2-7; 9 bases are a match to TRBD1. The CDR3 spans 18 residues. CDR1 and CDR2 from the germline V gene are SGDLS and YYNGEE. V dropped 4 bases and J dropped 2; count of bases not matched to a gene: 16. CDR3 DNA sequence: TGTGCCAGCAGCTCGACGCCGGACAGGGGATTGGACCCCTACGAGCAGTACTTC. Residues: CASSSTPDRGLDPYEQYF.

This clonotype was seen ten or more times. The J gene is TRBJ2-2, the V gene TRBV23-1; D remains ambiguous. TRBV23-1 is marked as an open reading frame, function uncertain. The CDR3 is 16 amino acids. The V gene lost 0 bases and the J gene lost 1 base, with 9 bases spanning the gap. CDR3 sequence: CASSQSGQLNTGELFF. The CDR3 DNA reads TGCGCCAGCAGTCAATCTGGCCAGCTGAACACCGGGGAGCTGTTTTTT.

The CDR3 protein is CASSPSASGGTYEQYF. CDR3 nucleotides: TGCGCCAGCAGCCCTTCGGCTAGCGGGGGAACCTACGAGCAGTACTTC. The gene calls are TRBV5-1 and TRBJ2-7; the match to TRBD2 covers 10 bases. Trimming removed 4 bases from V and 2 bases from J; junction bases left unmatched: 9. The CDR3 spans 16 residues. Germline lookup yields CDR1 SGHRS and CDR2 YFSETQ.

V gene TRBV7-6 combines with J gene TRBJ2-7, with TRBD1 matching 7 bases. The CDR3 contains 13 residues. V was pared by 5 bases and J by 7 bases, with 8 bases of the junction left unmatched. Germline V gene sequence: CDR1 SGHVS, CDR2 FNYEAQ. The CDR3 reads CASSPAETGEQYF. DNA of the CDR3: TGTGCCAGCAGCCCGGCGGAGACAGGGGAGCAGTACTTC. Full variable domain (outside the CDR3, taken from reference TRBV7-6 and TRBJ2-7): GAGVSQSPRYKVTKRGQDVALRCDPISGHVSLYWYRQALGQGPEFLTYFNYEAQQDKSGLPNDRFSAERPEGSISTLTIQRTEQRDSAMYRCASSPAETGEQYFGPGTRLTVT.

This clonotype was detected many times. The V gene is TRBV4-2, the J gene TRBJ1-1; D may be TRBD1 (6 bases). V was shortened by 2 bases and J by 1 base, with 11 bases between the two germline ends. The CDR3 totals 15 residues. Looked up from germline, CDR1 is LGHNA and CDR2 is YNFKEQ. The CDR3 spells CASSQSGQPNTEAFF. As DNA, the CDR3 is TGTGCCAGCAGCCAATCCGGACAGCCGAACACTGAAGCTTTCTTT.

This clonotype was seen ten or more times. This sequence joins TRBV12-3 or TRBV12-4 and TRBJ2-1, with TRBD2 as a possible D gene (5 bases). This CDR3 region has 17 residues. Trimming removed 4 bases at V and 0 bases at J, with 16 bases between. CDR3 DNA: TGTGCCAGCAGTTACAACCAGCGGAAAAGCTCCTACAATGAGCAGTTCTTC. Its translation is CASSYNQRKSSYNEQFF.

The chain combines TRBV9 with TRBJ2-5; TRBD2 agrees at 7 bases. This CDR3 region has 15 residues. V lost 4 bases and J lost 2; bases outside the gene matches: 8. Germline values: CDR1 SGDLS, CDR2 YYNGEE. The CDR3 loop is CASSLPAGVQETQYF. The DNA for the CDR3 is TGTGCCAGCAGCCTCCCGGCGGGGGTGCAAGAGACCCAGTACTTC.

This clonotype was counted ten times or more. The V and J genes are TRBV28 and TRBJ1-5, with a possible D match to TRBD1 (5 bases). CDR3 size: 16 residues. Germline V lookup: CDR1 MDHEN, CDR2 SYDVKM. Trimming stripped 4 bases from V and 5 bases from J, with 18 bases between. This chain's CDR3 is CASSSQRGRDDQPQHF. The CDR3 DNA reads as TGTGCCAGCAGTTCCCAACGGGGCAGGGACGATCAGCCCCAGCATTTT.

There are many counts of this clonotype. The chain links TRBV3-1 to TRBJ2-1; TRBD2 might be the D (5 bases). Trimming removed 7 bases at V and 6 bases at J, with 7 bases between. The CDR3 extends over 11 amino acids. Germline V gene sequence: CDR1 LGHDT, CDR2 YNNKEL (reference sequence). CDR3 residues: CASTRGNEQFF. The CDR3 DNA sequence: TGTGCCAGCACCCGGGGCAATGAGCAGTTCTTC.

CDR3 coding DNA: TGTGCCAGCACCGAATTAATGGGCATTCAGTACTTC. Its translation is CASTELMGIQYF. This chain connects TRBV11-2 to TRBJ2-4; D ambiguous. Trimming shortened V by 7 bases and J by 9 bases, and 13 bases separated the two germline ends. Per the germline V gene, CDR1 is SGHAT and CDR2 is FQNNGV. The CDR3 contains 12 residues.

The rearrangement joins TRBV25-1 to TRBJ1-4; 7 nucleotides match TRBD1. The trim removed 1 base at V and 8 bases at J, leaving 13 bases unmatched. The CDR3 sequence is 17 residues long. Germline V gene sequence: CDR1 MGHDK, CDR2 SYGVNS. In DNA form, the CDR3 reads TGTGCCAGCAGTGAATTCGGTGTCGACAGGGAGAAAGAAAAACTGTTTTTT. This sequence encodes CASSEFGVDREKEKLFF.

This clonotype appeared a few times. This chain connects TRBV15 to TRBJ2-1; 7 bases map to TRBD2. V lost 1 base and J lost 6; bases outside the gene matches: 0. The CDR3 has 13 amino acids. Germline V gene sequence: CDR1 LNHNV, CDR2 YYDKDF (reference sequence). CDR3 in amino acids: CATSRVAGNEQFF. CDR3 DNA sequence: TGTGCCACCAGCAGAGTAGCGGGCAATGAGCAGTTCTTC. The whole variable domain, filled in from reference TRBV15 and TRBJ2-1, reads DAMVIQNPRYQVTQFGKPVTLSCSQTLNHNVMYWYQQKSSQAPKLLFHYYDKDFNNEADTPDNFQSRRPNTSFCFLDIRSPGLGDTAMYLCATSRVAGNEQFFGPGTRLTVL.